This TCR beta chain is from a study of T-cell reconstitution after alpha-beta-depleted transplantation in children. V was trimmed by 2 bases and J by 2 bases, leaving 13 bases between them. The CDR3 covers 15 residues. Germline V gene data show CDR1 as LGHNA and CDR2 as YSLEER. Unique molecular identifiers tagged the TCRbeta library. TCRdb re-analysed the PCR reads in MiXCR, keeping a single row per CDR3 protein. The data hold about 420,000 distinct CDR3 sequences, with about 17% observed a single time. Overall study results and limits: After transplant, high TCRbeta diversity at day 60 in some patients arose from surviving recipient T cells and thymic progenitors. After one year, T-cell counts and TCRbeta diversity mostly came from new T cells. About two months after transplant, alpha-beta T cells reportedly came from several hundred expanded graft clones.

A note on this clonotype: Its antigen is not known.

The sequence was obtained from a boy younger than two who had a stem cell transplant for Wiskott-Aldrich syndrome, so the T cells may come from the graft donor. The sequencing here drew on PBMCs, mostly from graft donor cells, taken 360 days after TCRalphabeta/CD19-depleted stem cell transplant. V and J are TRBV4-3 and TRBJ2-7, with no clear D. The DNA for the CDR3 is TGCGCCAGCAGCCAAACGGCAGACTTCCCCTACGAGCAGTACTTC. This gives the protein CASSQTADFPYEQYF.